This T cell receptor (beta chain) was retrieved from a study of OX40 agonist ivuxolimab in advanced cancers. For the study at large: Past anti-PD-1, anti-PD-L1 or anti-CTLA-4 therapy was accepted, and 40% had received some. Two patients with cutaneous melanoma and one with hepatocellular carcinoma, three in total, showed partial responses.

Using immunoSEQ multiplex PCR, the repertoire was profiled, and TCRdb retains in-frame clones only, with some absent. The table shows about 69,000 clones, with approximately 92% occurring only once. Blood specimens came from baseline, cycle 4 day 1, and cycle 7 day 1. Germline CDR1 reads SGHKS; CDR2 reads YYEKEE (reference sequence). The CDR3 is 14 residues long. Trimming took 4 bases from V and 5 from J, leaving 15 bases between them. The sequence was collected from an adult with an advanced solid tumor such as melanoma, head and neck, liver or kidney cancer. The V gene is TRBV5-5, the J gene TRBJ1-1; a weak D match, TRBD1 (6 bases). This specimen consisted of CD4+ or CD8+ T cells sorted from blood, obtained in a trial of the OX40 agonist ivuxolimab. The CDR3 DNA reads TGTGCCAGCAGCCAGATGACAGGTCGGACTGAAGCTTTCTTT. Translated: CASSQMTGRTEAFF.